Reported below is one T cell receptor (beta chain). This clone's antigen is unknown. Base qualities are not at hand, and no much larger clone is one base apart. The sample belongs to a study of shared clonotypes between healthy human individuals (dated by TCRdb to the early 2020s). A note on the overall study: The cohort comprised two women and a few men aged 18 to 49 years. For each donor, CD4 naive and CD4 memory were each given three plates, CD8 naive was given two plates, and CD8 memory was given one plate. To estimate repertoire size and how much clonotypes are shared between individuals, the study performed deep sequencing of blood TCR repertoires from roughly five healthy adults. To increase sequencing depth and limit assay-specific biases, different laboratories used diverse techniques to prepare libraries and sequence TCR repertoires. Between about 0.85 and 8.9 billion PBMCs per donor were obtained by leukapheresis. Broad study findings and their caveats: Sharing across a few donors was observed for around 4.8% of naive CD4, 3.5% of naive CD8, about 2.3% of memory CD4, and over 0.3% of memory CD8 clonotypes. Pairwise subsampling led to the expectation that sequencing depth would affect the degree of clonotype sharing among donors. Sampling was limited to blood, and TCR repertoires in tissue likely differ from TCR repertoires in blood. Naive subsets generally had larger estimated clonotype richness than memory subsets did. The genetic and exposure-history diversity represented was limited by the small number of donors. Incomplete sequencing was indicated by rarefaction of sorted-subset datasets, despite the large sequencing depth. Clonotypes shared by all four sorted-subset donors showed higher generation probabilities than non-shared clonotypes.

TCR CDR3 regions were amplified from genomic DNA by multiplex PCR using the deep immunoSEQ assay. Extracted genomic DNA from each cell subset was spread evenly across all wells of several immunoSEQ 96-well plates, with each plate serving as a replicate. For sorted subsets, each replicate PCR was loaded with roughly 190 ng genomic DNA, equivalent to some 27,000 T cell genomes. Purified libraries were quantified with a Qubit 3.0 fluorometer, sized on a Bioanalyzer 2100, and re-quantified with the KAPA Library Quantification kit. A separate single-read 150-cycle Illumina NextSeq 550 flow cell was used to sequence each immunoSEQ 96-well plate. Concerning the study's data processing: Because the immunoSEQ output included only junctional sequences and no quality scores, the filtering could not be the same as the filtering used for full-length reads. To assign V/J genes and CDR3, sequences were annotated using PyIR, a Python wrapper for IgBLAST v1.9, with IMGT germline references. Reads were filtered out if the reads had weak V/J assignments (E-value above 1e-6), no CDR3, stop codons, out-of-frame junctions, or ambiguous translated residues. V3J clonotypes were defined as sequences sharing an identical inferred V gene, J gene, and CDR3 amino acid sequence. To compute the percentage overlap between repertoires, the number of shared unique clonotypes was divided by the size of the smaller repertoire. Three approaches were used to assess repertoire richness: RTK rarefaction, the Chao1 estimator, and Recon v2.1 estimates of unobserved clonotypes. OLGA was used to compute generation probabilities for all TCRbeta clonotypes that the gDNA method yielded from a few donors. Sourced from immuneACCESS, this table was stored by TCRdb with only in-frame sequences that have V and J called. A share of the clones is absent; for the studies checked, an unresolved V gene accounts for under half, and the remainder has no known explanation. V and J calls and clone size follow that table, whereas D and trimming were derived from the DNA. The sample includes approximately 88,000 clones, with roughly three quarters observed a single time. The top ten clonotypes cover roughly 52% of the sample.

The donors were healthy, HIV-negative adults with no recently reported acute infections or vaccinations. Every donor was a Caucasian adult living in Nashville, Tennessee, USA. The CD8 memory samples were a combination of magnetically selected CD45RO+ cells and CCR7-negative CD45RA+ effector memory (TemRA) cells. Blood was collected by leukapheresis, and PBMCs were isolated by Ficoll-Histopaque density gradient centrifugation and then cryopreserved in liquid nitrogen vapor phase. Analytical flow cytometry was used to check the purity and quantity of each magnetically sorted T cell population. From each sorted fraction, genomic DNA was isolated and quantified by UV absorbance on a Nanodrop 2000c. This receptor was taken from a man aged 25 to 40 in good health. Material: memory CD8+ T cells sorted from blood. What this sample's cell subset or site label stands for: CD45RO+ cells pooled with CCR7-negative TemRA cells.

The CDR3 here reads CASSPTPRGAQYF. The sequence in DNA is TGTGCCAGCAGCCCGACCCCTCGGGGAGCGCAGTATTTT. Recombination connected TRBV7-4 to TRBJ2-3; the D segment could be TRBD2, given 5 matching bases. From the cysteine up to the phenylalanine, the CDR3 has a length of 13 residues. The kept DNA is CDR3 alone, 39 bases in frame from the first base. CDR1 and CDR2 are read off the germline V gene as SGHVT and SQSDAQ. Relative to germline, V is 5 bases shorter and J is 10 bases shorter, with 16 bases between their ends.